This T cell receptor (beta chain) was sequenced during a study of T cell repertoires in cytomegalovirus infection. With V trimmed by 2 bases and J by 0 bases, 5 bases remained unmatched. The germline V gene has CDR1 SGHTA and CDR2 FQGNSA. The CDR3 has 19 amino acids. Comment on this clonotype: The antigen is not known.

Study results and caveats: Clonotypes of TCR beta that were HLA-C-restricted and CMV-specific dominated the ex vivo response. Carriers of CMV and the relevant HLA type were discriminated by public TCR beta frequency.

TCRdb reprocessed the reads via MiXCR and lists one record per CDR3 protein. The sample holds about 740,000 distinct CDR3 sequences; roughly 35% are singletons and the top ten take about 2.8%. The sample taken for sequencing was PBMCs. The origin of this receptor is a human donor in good health (CMV status not recorded). Some clones in this sample may be carry-over from other donors' samples. This chain links TRBV7-2 with TRBJ2-6; 12 nucleotides match TRBD2. The CDR3: CASSLKLAGGFSGANVLTF. The CDR3 DNA sequence: TGTGCCAGCAGCTTAAAGCTAGCGGGAGGGTTCTCTGGGGCCAACGTCCTGACTTTC.